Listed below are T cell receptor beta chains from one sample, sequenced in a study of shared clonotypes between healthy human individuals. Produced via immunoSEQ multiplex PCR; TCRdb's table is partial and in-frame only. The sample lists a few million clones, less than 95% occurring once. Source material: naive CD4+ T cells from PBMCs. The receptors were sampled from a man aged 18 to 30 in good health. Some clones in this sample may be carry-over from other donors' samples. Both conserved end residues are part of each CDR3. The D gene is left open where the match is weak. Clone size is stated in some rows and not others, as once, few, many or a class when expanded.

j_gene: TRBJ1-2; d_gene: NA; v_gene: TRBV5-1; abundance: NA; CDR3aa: CASSLAGHLYGYTF; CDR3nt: TGCGCCAGCAGCTTGGCCGGGCACCTCTATGGCTACACCTTC
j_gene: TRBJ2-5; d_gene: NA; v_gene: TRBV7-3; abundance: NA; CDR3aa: CASSPRSGGTQYF; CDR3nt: TGTGCCAGCAGCCCGCGGTCAGGCGGGACCCAGTACTTC
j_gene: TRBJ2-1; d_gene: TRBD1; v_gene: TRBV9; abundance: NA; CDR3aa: CASSTQGSSYNEQFF; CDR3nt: TGTGCCAGCAGCACACAGGGGAGCTCCTACAATGAGCAGTTCTTC
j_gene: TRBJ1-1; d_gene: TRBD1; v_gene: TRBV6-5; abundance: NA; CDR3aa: CASSYGTGRAFF; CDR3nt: TGTGCCAGCAGTTACGGGACAGGGCGAGCTTTCTTT
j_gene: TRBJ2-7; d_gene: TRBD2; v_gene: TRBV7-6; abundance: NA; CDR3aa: CASSSGLAGPLSSYEQYF; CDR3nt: TGTGCCAGCAGCTCAGGACTAGCGGGGCCACTCTCCTCCTACGAGCAGTACTTC
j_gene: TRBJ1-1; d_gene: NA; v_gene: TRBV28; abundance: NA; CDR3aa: CASSLYRVSTEAFF; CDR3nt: TGTGCCAGCAGTTTATACAGGGTAAGCACTGAAGCTTTCTTT
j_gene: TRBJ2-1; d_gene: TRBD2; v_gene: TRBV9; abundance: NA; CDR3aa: CASTRSAGVHNEQFF; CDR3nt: TGTGCCAGCACCCGGTCGGCGGGAGTACACAATGAGCAGTTCTTC
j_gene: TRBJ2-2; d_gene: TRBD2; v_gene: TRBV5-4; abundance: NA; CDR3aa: CASSPVATSGTNTGELFF; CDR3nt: TGTGCCAGCAGCCCGGTCGCGACTAGCGGGACGAACACCGGGGAGCTGTTTTTT
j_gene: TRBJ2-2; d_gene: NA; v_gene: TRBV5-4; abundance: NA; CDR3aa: CASTPYRTGELFF; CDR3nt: TGTGCCAGCACCCCATACAGAACCGGGGAGCTGTTTTTT
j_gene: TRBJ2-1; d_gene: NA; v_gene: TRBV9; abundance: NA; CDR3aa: CASNGGYNEQFF; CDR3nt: TGTGCCAGCAATGGCGGATACAATGAGCAGTTCTTC
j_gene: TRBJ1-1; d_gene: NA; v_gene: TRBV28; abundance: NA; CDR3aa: CASLKGNTEAFF; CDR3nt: TGTGCCAGCCTAAAGGGGAACACTGAAGCTTTCTTT
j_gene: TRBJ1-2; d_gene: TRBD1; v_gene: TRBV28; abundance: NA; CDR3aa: CASRGGFRTGRGYTF; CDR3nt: TGTGCCAGCAGAGGGGGTTTTAGGACAGGGAGGGGCTACACCTTC
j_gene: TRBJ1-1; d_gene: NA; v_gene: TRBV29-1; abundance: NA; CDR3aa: CVGRLNTEAFF; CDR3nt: TGCGTGGGGCGGTTGAACACTGAAGCTTTCTTT
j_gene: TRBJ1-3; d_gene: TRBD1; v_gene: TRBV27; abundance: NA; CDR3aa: CASSAGTVGNTIYF; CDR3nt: TGTGCCAGCAGTGCCGGGACAGTCGGAAACACCATATATTTT
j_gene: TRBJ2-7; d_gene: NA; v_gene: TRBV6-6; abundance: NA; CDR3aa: CATGIQPYEQYF; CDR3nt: TGTGCCACCGGAATTCAGCCCTACGAGCAGTACTTC
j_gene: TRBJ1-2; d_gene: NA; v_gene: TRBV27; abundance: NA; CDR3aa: CASSPTQNFYGYTF; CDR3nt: TGTGCCAGCAGTCCCACACAGAATTTCTATGGCTACACCTTC
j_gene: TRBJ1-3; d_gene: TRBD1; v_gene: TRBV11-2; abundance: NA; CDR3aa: CASSYGQAGLGNTIYF; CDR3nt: TGTGCCAGCAGCTACGGACAGGCAGGACTCGGAAACACCATATATTTT
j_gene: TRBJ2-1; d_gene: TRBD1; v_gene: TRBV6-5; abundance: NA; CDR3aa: CATTPGTGFNEQFF; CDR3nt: TGTGCCACCACTCCCGGGACAGGGTTCAATGAGCAGTTCTTC
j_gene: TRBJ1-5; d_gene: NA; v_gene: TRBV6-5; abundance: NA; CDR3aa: CASSDRGNQPQHF; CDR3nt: TGTGCCAGCAGTGATAGGGGGAATCAGCCCCAGCATTTT
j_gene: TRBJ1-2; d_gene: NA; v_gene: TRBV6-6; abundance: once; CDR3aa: CASSYSLSSYGYTF; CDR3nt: TGTGCCAGCAGTTACTCGTTGTCCTCTTATGGCTACACCTTC
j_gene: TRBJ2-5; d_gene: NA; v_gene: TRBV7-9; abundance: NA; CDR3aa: CASTPRGQQETQYF; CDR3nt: TGTGCCAGCACCCCACGGGGTCAACAAGAGACCCAGTACTTC
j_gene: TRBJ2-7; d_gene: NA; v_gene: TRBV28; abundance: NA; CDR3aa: CASSLYGRRTFQAYEQYF; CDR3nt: TGTGCCAGCAGTTTATACGGCAGGCGCACCTTTCAAGCCTACGAGCAGTACTTC
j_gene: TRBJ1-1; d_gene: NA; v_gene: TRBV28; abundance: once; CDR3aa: CASSLMSKLPQTGTEAFF; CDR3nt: TGTGCCAGCAGTTTAATGTCCAAGCTACCTCAGACGGGGACTGAAGCTTTCTTT
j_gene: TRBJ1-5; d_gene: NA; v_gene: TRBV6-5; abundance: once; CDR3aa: CASSLTRGASQPQHF; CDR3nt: TGTGCCAGCAGCCTTACTCGCGGGGCAAGTCAGCCCCAGCATTTT
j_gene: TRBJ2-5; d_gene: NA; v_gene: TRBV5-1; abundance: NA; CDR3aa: CASSLGRGQETQYF; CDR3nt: TGCGCCAGCAGCTTGGGCAGGGGACAAGAGACCCAGTACTTC
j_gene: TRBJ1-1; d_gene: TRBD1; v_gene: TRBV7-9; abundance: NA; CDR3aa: CASSLTTGNFLEAFF; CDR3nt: TGTGCCAGCAGCTTAACGACAGGGAATTTTCTTGAAGCTTTCTTT
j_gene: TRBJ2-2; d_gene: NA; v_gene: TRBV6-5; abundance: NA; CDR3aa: CASSYGETRVELFF; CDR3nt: TGTGCCAGCAGTTACGGGGAGACTAGGGTTGAGCTGTTTTTT
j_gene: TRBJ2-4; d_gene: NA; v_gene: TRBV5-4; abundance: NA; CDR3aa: CASSFYGAAKNIQYF; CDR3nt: TGTGCCAGCAGCTTCTACGGGGCGGCCAAAAACATTCAGTACTTC
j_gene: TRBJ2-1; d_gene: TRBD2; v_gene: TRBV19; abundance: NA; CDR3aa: CASSMRGSHEQFF; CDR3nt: TGTGCCAGTAGTATGCGCGGGAGCCATGAGCAGTTCTTC
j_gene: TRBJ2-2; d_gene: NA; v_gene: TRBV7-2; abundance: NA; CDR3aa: CASSRLSRYTGELFF; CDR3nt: TGTGCCAGCAGCCGACTAAGCCGGTACACCGGGGAGCTGTTTTTT
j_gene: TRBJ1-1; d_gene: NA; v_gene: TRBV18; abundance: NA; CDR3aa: CATSRPEINTEAFF; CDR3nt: TGTGCCACCTCAAGACCGGAGATCAACACTGAAGCTTTCTTT
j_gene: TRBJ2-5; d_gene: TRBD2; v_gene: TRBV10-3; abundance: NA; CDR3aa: CAISPSSGRAFGETQYF; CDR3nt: TGTGCCATCAGCCCTTCTAGCGGGAGGGCCTTCGGGGAGACCCAGTACTTC
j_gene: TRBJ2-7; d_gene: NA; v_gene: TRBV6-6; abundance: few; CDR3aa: CASSYRTGPEQYF; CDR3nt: TGTGCCAGCAGTTACAGGACGGGTCCCGAGCAGTACTTC
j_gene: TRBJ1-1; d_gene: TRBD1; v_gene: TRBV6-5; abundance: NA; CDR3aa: CASRNRGHTEAFF; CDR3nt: TGTGCCAGCAGAAACAGGGGGCACACTGAAGCTTTCTTT
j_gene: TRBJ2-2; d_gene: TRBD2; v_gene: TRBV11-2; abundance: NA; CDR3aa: CASSSSGANTGELFF; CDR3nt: TGTGCCAGCAGCAGTAGCGGGGCGAACACCGGGGAGCTGTTTTTT
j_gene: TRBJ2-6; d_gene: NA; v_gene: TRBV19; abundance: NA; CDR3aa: CASSPGAPRGANVLTF; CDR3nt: TGTGCCAGTAGTCCAGGGGCTCCTAGGGGGGCCAACGTCCTGACTTTC
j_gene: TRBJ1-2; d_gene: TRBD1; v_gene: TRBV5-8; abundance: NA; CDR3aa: CADARDRVGYGYTF; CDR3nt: TGTGCCGATGCACGGGACAGGGTCGGCTATGGCTACACCTTC
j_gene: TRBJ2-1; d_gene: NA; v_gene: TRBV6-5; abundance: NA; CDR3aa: CASSLAHEQFF; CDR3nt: TGTGCCAGCAGCCTAGCCCATGAGCAGTTCTTC
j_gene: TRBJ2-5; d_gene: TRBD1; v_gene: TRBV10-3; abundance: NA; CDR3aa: CAISGGQRQETQYF; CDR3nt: TGTGCCATCAGTGGGGGACAGCGGCAAGAGACCCAGTACTTC
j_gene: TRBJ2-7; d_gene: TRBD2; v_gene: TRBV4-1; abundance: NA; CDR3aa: CASSQPTSGRGYEQYF; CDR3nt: TGCGCCAGCAGCCAACCTACTAGCGGGAGAGGGTACGAGCAGTACTTC
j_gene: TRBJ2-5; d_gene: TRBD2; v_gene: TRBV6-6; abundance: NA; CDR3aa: CASSGTTTQETQYF; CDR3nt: TGTGCCAGCAGTGGGACTACCACTCAAGAGACCCAGTACTTC
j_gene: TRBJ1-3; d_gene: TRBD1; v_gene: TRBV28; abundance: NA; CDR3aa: CASKTGGASGNTIYF; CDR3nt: TGTGCCAGCAAAACAGGGGGCGCGAGCGGAAACACCATATATTTT
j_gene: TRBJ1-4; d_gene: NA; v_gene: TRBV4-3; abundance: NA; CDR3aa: CASSQDQVQGGEKLFF; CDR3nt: TGCGCCAGCAGCCAAGATCAGGTCCAGGGTGGGGAAAAACTGTTTTTT
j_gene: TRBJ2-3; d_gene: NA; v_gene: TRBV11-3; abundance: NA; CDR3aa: CASIISRRGPFSDTQYF; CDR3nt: TGTGCCAGCATCATCTCGAGAAGAGGCCCATTTTCCGATACGCAGTATTTT
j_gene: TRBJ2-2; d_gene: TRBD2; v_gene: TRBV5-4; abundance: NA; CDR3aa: CASSSGGVNTGELFF; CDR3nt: TGTGCCAGCAGCTCTGGGGGGGTAAACACCGGGGAGCTGTTTTTT
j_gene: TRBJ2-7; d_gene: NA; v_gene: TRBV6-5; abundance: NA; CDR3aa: CASSYSPGSYEQYF; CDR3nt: TGTGCCAGCAGTTACTCGCCAGGGAGCTACGAGCAGTACTTC
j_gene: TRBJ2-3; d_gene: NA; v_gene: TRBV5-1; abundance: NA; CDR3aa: CASSSHSTDTQYF; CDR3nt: TGCGCCAGCAGCTCCCACAGCACAGATACGCAGTATTTT
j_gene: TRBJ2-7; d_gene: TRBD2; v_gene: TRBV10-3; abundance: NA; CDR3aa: CAISSGTYEQYF; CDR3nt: TGTGCCATCTCTAGCGGGACCTACGAGCAGTACTTC
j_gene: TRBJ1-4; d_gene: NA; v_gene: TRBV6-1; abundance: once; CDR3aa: CATLSSYNWREKLFF; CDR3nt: TGTGCCACCCTATCATCATACAATTGGCGTGAAAAACTGTTTTTT